The entry below describes one T cell receptor (beta chain). These data belong to a study of blood T cell repertoires in COVID-19. The wider study: Samples of COVID-19 (acute and convalescent) were obtained from the United States, Italy and Spain. PBMCs, B-cell-depleted T cells, or T cells provided the cDNA or gDNA that made up the material.

Methods used by the authors: Using reference gene primer amplification, nucleated cell counts were estimated. Method: immunoSEQ multiplex PCR; TCRdb's copy keeps in-frame clones and lacks some. That table furnishes V, J and clone size, whereas the DNA furnished D and trimming. The data show 150,000 or so clones, roughly 82% seen once. The V and J ends lost 3 bases and 8 bases respectively, with 21 bases between them. Germline CDR1 KGHDR, CDR2 SFDVKD. This CDR3 contains 17 residues. The sequencing sample was made of peripheral blood. The chain carries TRBV24-1 and TRBJ2-2; TRBD1 might be the D (6 bases). This TCR was recovered from a woman aged 45 to 65 in a cohort sampled during active or convalescent COVID-19. The DNA of the CDR3 is TGTGCCACCAGTGATGCGTCCGTTCGGGACATTGTGGGGGAGCTGTTTTTT. The encoded protein is CATSDASVRDIVGELFF.